This T cell receptor (beta chain) was recorded in a study of T cell repertoires in cytomegalovirus infection. About the research overall: Public TCR beta signatures marked donors with CMV infection and the matching HLA. General observations from the study: HLA-C-restricted CMV clonotypes gave the most frequent clonotype in two of eight donors.

Germline lookup yields CDR1 SGHKS and CDR2 YYEKEE (reference sequence). CDR3 size: 13 residues. Trimming took off 2 bases at V and 2 bases at J, with 7 bases between the two ends. To note about this clonotype: Its cognate antigen is unknown.

TCRdb re-called the reads through MiXCR, storing one row per CDR3 protein. This sample has about 140,000 distinct CDR3 sequences, with about 6% found just once. Material for sequencing was PBMCs. The chain uses TRBV5-5 and TRBJ2-5; no clear D gene. The clonotype was recovered from a human donor in good health (CMV status not recorded). Some clones in this sample may be carry-over from other donors' samples. CDR3 protein: CASSLEGQETQYF. DNA for the CDR3: TGTGCCAGCAGCTTAGAAGGGCAAGAGACCCAGTACTTC.